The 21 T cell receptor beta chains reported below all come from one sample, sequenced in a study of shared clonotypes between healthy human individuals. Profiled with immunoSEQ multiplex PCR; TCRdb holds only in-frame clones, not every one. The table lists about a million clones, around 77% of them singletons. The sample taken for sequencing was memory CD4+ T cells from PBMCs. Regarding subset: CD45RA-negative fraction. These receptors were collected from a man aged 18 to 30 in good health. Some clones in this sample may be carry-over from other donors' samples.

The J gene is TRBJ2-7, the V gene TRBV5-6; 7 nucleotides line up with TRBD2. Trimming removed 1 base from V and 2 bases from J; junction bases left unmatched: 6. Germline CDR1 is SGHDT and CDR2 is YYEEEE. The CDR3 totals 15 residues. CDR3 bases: TGTGCCAGCAGCTTGCTAAGCGGGACGACCTACGAGCAGTACTTC. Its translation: CASSLLSGTTYEQYF.

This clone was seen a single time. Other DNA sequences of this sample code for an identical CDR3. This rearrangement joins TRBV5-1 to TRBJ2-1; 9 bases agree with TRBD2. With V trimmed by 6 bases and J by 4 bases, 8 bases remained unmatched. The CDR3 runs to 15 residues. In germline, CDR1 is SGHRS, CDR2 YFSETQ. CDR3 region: CASNPLAGSYNEQFF. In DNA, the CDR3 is TGCGCCAGCAACCCTCTAGCGGGATCATACAATGAGCAGTTCTTC.

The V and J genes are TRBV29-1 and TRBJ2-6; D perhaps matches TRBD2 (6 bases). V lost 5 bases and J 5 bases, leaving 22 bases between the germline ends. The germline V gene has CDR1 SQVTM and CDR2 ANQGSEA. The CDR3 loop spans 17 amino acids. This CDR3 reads CSVPATLAYSRANVLTF. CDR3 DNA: TGCAGCGTTCCGGCTACACTAGCATACAGTCGGGCCAACGTCCTGACTTTC.

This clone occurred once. The CDR3: CASSVAGTPTYEQYF. DNA of the CDR3: TGTGCCAGCAGCGTAGCAGGGACACCGACCTACGAGCAGTACTTC. The V call is TRBV9, the J call TRBJ2-7, with D possibly TRBD1 on 6 matching bases. Germline assignment: CDR1 SGDLS and CDR2 YYNGEE. V lost 0 bases, J lost 2 bases, and 12 bases lay in between. The CDR3 has 15 amino acids.

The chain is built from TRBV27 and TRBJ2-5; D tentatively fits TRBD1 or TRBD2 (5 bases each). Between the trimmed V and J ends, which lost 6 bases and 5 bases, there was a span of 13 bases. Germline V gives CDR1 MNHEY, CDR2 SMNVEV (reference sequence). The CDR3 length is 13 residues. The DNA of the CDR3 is TGTGCCAGCAGGAGGCTAGCAGGGGAGACCCAGTACTTC. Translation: CASRRLAGETQYF.

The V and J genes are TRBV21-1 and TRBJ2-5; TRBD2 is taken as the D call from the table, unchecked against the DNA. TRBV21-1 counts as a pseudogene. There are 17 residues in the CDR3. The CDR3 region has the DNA TGTGCCAGCAGCAAATGGTCCGGGGGAACTTTCCAAGAGACCCAGTACTTC. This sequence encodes CASSKWSGGTFQETQYF.

The CDR3 DNA is TGCGCCAGCAGCCGTACGGGGACAGGTTCCTACGAGCAGTACTTC. It specifies CASSRTGTGSYEQYF. The chain links TRBV5-1 to TRBJ2-7, with 8 bases fitting TRBD1. The V gene end was trimmed by 4 bases and the J gene end by 1 base; junction bases not matched to a gene: 7. CDR3 size: 15 residues. CDR1 and CDR2 (germline): SGHRS, YFSETQ.

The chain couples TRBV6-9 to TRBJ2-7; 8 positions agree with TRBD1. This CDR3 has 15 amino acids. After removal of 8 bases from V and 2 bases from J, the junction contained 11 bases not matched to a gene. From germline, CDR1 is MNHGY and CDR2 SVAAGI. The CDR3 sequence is CASRDPGQDTYEQYF. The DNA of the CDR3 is TGTGCCAGCCGAGATCCGGGACAGGACACCTACGAGCAGTACTTC.

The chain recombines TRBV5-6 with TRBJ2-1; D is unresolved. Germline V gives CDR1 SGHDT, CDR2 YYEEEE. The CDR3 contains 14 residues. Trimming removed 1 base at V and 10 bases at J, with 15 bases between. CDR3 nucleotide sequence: TGTGCCAGCAGCTTGTTTGTCCAGTCAGGAGAGCAGTTCTTC. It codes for CASSLFVQSGEQFF.

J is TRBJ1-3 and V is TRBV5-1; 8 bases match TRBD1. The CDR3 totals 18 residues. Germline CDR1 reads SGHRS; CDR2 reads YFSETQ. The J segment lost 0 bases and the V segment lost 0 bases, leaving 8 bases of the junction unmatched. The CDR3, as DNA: TGCGCCAGCAGCTTGGCCCTAACAGGGGGTAACTCTGGAAACACCATATATTTT. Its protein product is CASSLALTGGNSGNTIYF.

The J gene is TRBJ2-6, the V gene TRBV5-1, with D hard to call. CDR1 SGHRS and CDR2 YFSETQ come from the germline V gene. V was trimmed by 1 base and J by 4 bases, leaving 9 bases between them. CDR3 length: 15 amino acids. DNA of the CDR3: TGCGCCAGCAGCTTGTGGGTCCTGGGGGCCAACGTCCTGACTTTC. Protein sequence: CASSLWVLGANVLTF.

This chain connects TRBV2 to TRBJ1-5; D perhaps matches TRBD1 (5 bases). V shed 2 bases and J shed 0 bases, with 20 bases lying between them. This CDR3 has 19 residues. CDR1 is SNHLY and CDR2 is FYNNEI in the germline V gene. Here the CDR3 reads CASSERSTVVLISNQPQHF. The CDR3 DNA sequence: TGTGCCAGCAGTGAAAGATCGACAGTTGTTCTGATTAGCAATCAGCCCCAGCATTTT.

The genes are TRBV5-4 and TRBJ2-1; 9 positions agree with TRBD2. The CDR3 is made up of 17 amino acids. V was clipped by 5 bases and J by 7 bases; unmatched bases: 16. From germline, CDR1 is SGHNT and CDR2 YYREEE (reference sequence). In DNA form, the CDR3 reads TGTGCCAGCAGTCCTCAGCTTGGTAGCGGGAGTGGAAATGAGCAGTTCTTC. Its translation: CASSPQLGSGSGNEQFF.

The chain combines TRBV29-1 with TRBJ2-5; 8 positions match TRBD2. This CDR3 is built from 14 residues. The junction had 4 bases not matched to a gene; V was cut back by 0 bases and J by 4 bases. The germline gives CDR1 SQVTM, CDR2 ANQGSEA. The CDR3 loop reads CSVEDPAGGETQYF. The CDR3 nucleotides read TGCAGCGTTGAAGATCCGGCGGGAGGAGAGACCCAGTACTTC.

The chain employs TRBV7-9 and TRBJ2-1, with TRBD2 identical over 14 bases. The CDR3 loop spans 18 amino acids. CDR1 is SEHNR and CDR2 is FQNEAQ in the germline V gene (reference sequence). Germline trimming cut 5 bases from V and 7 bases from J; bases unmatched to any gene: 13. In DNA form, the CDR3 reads TGTGCCAGCAGCCCAGTCCCGGGACTAGCGGGAGTGGGAAATGAGCAGTTCTTC. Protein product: CASSPVPGLAGVGNEQFF.

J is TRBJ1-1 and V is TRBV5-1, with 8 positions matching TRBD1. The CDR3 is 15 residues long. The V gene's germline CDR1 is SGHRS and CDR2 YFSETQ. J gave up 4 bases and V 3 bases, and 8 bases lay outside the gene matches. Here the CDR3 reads CASSSGGAFGTEAFF. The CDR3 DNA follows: TGCGCCAGCAGCTCAGGGGGCGCCTTCGGCACTGAAGCTTTCTTT. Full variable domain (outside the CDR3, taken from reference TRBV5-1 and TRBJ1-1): KAGVTQTPRYLIKTRGQQVTLSCSPISGHRSVSWYQQTPGQGLQFLFEYFSETQRNKGNFPGRFSGRQFSNSRSEMNVSTLELGDSALYLCASSSGGAFGTEAFFGQGTRLTVV.

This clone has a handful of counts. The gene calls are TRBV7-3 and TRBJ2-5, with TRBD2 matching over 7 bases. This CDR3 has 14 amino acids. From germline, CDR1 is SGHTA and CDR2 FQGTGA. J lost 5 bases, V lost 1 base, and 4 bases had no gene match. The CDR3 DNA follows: TGTGCCAGCAGCTTAAGCCCCGGGGGGGAGACCCAGTACTTC. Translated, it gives CASSLSPGGETQYF.

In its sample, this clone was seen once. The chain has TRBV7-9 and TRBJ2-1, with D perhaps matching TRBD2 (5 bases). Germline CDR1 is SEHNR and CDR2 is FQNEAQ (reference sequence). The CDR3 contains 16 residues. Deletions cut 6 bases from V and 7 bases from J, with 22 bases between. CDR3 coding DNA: TGTGCCAGCAGTTCTCAGGACTCACCTTTGAGGAATGAGCAGTTCTTC. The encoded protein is CASSSQDSPLRNEQFF. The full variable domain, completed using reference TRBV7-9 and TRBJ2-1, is DTGVSQNPRHKITKRGQNVTFRCDPISEHNRLYWYRQTLGQGPEFLTYFQNEAQLEKSRLLSDRFSAERPKGSFSTLEIQRTEQGDSAMYLCASSSQDSPLRNEQFFGPGTRLTVL.

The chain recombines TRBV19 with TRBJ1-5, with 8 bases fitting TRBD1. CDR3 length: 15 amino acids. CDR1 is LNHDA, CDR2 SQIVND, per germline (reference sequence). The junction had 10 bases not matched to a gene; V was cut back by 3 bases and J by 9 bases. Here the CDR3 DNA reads TGTGCCAGTAGTATGCAGGGGGCGCGTGGAATGCCCCAGCATTTT. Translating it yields CASSMQGARGMPQHF.

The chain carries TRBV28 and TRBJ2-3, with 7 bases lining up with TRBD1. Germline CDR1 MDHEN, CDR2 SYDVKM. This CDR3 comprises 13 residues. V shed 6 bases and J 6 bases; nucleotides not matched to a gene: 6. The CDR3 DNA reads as TGTGCCAGCAGCCCAACGACAGGGGATACGCAGTATTTT. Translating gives CASSPTTGDTQYF. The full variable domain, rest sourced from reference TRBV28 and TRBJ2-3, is DVKVTQSSRYLVKRTGEKVFLECVQDMDHENMFWYRQDPGLGLRLIYFSYDVKMKEKGDIPEGYSVSREKKERFSLILESASTNQTSMYLCASSPTTGDTQYFGPGTRLTVL.

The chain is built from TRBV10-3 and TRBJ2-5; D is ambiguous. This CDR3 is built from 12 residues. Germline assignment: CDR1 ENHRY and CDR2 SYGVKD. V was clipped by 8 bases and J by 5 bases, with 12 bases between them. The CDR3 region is CAIGPLEETQYF. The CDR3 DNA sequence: TGTGCCATCGGGCCCTTGGAGGAGACCCAGTACTTC.